Following are 6 T cell receptor beta chains from one sample sequenced in a study of CD8 T cells in ankylosing spondylitis. MiXCR, applied by TCRdb to the 5' RACE reads, yields one record per CDR3 protein. Of 300,000 to 400,000 distinct CDR3 sequences in the sample, around 15% were seen once. The specimen sequenced was blood, either unsorted or a sorted T cell fraction (not recorded which). Receptors originate from a male donor with ankylosing spondylitis or in good health (not recorded which).

The gene calls are TRBV6-5 and TRBJ1-6; possibly TRBD1 for D (6 bases). CDR3 length equals 15 residues. V dropped 2 bases and J dropped 6 bases, with 11 bases sitting between them. The germline V gene has CDR1 MNHEY and CDR2 SVGAGI. The CDR3 sequence is CASSYRQAFNSPLHF. The CDR3 DNA reads as TGTGCCAGCAGTTACAGACAGGCCTTTAATTCACCCCTCCACTTT.

This clonotype was counted a few times. J is TRBJ1-1 and V is TRBV5-1; a weak D match, TRBD1 (5 bases). Germline V gene lookup returns CDR1 SGHRS and CDR2 YFSETQ. This CDR3 is built from 14 residues. V gave up 3 bases and J gave up 0 bases, with 9 bases separating them. CDR3 residues: CASSSGVLNTEAFF. The CDR3 DNA is TGCGCCAGCAGCTCGGGGGTATTGAACACTGAAGCTTTCTTT.

DNA of the CDR3: TGTGCCACCAGCAGAGGTCCCCCCTCTGACCCCGGGGAGCTGTTTTTT. It yields the protein CATSRGPPSDPGELFF. The chain combines TRBV15 with TRBJ2-2; D unclear. Trimming left V 1 base short and J 6 bases short, with 15 bases between. This CDR3 has 16 amino acids. Germline CDR1 LNHNV, CDR2 YYDKDF (reference sequence). Using reference TRBV15 and TRBJ2-2 for the parts outside the CDR3, the full variable domain is DAMVIQNPRYQVTQFGKPVTLSCSQTLNHNVMYWYQQKSSQAPKLLFHYYDKDFNNEADTPDNFQSRRPNTSFCFLDIRSPGLGDTAMYLCATSRGPPSDPGELFFGEGSRLTVL.

The J gene is TRBJ1-2, the V gene TRBV5-6; 8 positions agree with TRBD1. Germline V CDR1 and CDR2: SGHDT, YYEEEE. Trimming cost V 0 bases and J 4 bases; bases outside gene matches: 5. This CDR3 region has 15 residues. CDR3: CASSLDQGAPYGYTF. In nucleotides, the CDR3 is TGTGCCAGCAGCTTGGATCAGGGGGCTCCCTATGGCTACACCTTC.

The rearrangement uses TRBV7-9 and TRBJ2-7, with a tentative D call TRBD1 (5 bases). This CDR3 spans 12 amino acids. Trimming left V 3 bases short and J 6 bases short, with 9 bases between. Germline CDR1 is SEHNR and CDR2 is FQNEAQ (reference sequence). CDR3 nucleotide sequence: TGTGCCAGCAGCTTTCAAGGGGTCGAGCAGTACTTC. Translated: CASSFQGVEQYF.

The gene calls are TRBV28 and TRBJ1-2; D ambiguous. The ends were cut back, 8 bases at V and 0 bases at J, with 4 bases in the middle. From germline, CDR1 is MDHEN and CDR2 SYDVKM. The CDR3 sequence is 11 residues long. The CDR3 sequence is CASRSNYGYTF. The CDR3, as DNA: TGTGCCAGCCGGTCTAACTATGGCTACACCTTC.